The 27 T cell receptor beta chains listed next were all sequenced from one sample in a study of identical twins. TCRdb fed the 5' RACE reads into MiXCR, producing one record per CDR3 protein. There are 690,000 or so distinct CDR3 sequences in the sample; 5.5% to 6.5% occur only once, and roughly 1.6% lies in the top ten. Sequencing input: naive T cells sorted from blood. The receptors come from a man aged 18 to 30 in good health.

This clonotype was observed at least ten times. The CDR3 sequence is CSVMTVIYEQYF. The CDR3 DNA reads TGCAGCGTGATGACTGTCATCTACGAGCAGTACTTC. The chain has TRBV29-1 and TRBJ2-7; D ambiguous. V shed 6 bases and J shed 3 bases, with 12 bases lying between them. The length of the CDR3 is 12 residues. CDR1 is SQVTM and CDR2 is ANQGSEA in the germline V gene.

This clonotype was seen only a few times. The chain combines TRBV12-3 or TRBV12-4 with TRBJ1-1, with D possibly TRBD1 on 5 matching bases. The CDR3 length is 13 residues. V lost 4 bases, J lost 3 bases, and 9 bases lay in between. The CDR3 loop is CASSWLGDTEAFF. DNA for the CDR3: TGTGCCAGCAGTTGGCTGGGGGACACTGAAGCTTTCTTT.

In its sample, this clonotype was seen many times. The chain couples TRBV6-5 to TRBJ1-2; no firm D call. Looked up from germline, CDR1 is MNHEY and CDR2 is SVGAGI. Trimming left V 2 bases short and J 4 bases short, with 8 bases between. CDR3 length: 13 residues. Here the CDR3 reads CASSYGGSYGYTF. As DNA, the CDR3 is TGTGCCAGCAGTTACGGAGGATCCTATGGCTACACCTTC.

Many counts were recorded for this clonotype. The DNA of the CDR3 is TGCAGTGCTAGCGCCCCGGTTAGCACAGATACGCAGTATTTT. This sequence encodes CSASAPVSTDTQYF. V usage is TRBV20-1 and J usage is TRBJ2-3; D uncertain. Germline CDR1 DFQATT, CDR2 SNEGSKA (reference sequence). This CDR3 region has 14 residues. Trimming removed 3 bases from V and 0 bases from J, with 10 bases in between.

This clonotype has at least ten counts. CDR3 in DNA: TGCGCCAGCAGCTTGTTAGCTAGCGGGAGGCCTAATGAGCAGTTCTTC. Translated, it gives CASSLLASGRPNEQFF. The chain links TRBV5-1 to TRBJ2-1, with 11 nucleotides matching TRBD2. Germline V gene data show CDR1 as SGHRS and CDR2 as YFSETQ. The CDR3 has 16 residues. J gave up 7 bases and V 1 base, and 7 bases lay outside the gene matches.

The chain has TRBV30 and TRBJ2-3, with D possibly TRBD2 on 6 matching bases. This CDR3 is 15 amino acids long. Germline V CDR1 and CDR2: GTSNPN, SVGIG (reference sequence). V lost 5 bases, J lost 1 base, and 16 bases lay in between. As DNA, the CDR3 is TGTGCCTGGTTGTCGGGAGACTCGGGCACAGATACGCAGTATTTT. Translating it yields CAWLSGDSGTDTQYF. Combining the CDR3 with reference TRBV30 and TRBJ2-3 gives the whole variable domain SQTIHQWPATLVQPVGSPLSLECTVEGTSNPNLYWYRQAAGRGLQLLFYSVGIGQISSEVPQNLSASRPQDRQFILSSKKLLLSDSGFYLCAWLSGDSGTDTQYFGPGTRLTVL.

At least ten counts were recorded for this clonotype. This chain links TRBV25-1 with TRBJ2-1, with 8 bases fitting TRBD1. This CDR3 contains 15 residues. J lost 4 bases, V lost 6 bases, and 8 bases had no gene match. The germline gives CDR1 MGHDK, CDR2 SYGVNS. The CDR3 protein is CASSDTGGQYNEQFF. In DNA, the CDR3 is TGTGCCAGCAGCGATACAGGGGGGCAATACAATGAGCAGTTCTTC.

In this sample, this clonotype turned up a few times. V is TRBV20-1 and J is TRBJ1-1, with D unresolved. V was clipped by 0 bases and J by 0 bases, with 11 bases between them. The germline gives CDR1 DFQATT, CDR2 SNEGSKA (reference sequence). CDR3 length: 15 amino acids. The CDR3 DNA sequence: TGCAGTGCTAGAGATGCGGTATTCATGAACACTGAAGCTTTCTTT. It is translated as CSARDAVFMNTEAFF.

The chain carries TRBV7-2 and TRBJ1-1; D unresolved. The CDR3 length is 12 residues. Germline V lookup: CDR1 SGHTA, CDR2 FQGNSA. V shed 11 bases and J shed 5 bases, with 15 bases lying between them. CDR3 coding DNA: TGTGCCGTGCAAGATGGAGGGACTGAAGCTTTCTTT. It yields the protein CAVQDGGTEAFF.

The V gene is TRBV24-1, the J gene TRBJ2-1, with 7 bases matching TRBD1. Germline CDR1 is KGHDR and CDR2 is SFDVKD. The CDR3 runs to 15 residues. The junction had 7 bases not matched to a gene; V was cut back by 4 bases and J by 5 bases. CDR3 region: CATSEVRDSHNEQFF. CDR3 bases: TGTGCCACCAGTGAAGTTCGGGACAGTCACAATGAGCAGTTCTTC.

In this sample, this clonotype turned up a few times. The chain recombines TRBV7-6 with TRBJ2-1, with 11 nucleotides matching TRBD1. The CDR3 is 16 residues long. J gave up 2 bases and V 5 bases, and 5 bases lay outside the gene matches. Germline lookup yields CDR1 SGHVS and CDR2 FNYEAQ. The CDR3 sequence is CASSPGTGGTYNEQFF. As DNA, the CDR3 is TGTGCCAGCAGCCCCGGGACAGGGGGTACCTACAATGAGCAGTTCTTC. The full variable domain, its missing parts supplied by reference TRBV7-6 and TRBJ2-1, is GAGVSQSPRYKVTKRGQDVALRCDPISGHVSLYWYRQALGQGPEFLTYFNYEAQQDKSGLPNDRFSAERPEGSISTLTIQRTEQRDSAMYRCASSPGTGGTYNEQFFGPGTRLTVL.

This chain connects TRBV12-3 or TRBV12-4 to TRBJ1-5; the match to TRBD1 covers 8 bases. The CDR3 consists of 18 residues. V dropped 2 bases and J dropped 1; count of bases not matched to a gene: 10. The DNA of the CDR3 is TGTGCCAGCAGTTTATTCAGGGGGCGCGCTCGGAGCAATCAGCCCCAGCATTTT. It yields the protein CASSLFRGRARSNQPQHF.

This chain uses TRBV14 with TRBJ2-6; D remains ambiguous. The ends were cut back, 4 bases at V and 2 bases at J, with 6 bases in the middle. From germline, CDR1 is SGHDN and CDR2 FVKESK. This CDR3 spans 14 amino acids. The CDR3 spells CASSRTAGANVLTF. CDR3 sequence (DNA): TGTGCCAGCAGCCGTACGGCTGGGGCCAACGTCCTGACTTTC.

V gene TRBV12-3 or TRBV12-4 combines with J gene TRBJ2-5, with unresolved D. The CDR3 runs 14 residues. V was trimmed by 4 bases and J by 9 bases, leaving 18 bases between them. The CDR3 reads CASSSPGFSLAQYF. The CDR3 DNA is TGTGCCAGCAGTTCCCCGGGTTTTAGCCTGGCCCAGTACTTC.

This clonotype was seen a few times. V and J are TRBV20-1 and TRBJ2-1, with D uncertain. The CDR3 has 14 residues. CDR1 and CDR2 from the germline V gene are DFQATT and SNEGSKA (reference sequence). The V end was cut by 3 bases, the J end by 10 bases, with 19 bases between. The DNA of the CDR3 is TGCAGTGCTAGCCCCACAGCAGCGTACATCGAGCAGTTCTTC. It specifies CSASPTAAYIEQFF.

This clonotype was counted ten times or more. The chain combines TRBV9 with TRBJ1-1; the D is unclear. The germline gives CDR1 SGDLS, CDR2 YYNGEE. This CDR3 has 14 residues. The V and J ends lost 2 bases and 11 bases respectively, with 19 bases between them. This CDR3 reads CASSVSSEGAGAFF. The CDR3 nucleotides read TGTGCCAGCAGCGTGTCCAGCGAGGGCGCCGGGGCTTTCTTT.

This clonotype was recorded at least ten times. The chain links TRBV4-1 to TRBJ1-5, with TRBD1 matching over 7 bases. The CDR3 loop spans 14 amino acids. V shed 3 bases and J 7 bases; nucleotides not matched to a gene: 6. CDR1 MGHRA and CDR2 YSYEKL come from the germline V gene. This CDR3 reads CASSQGQQSQPQHF. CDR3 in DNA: TGCGCCAGCAGCCAGGGACAGCAGAGCCAGCCCCAGCATTTT.

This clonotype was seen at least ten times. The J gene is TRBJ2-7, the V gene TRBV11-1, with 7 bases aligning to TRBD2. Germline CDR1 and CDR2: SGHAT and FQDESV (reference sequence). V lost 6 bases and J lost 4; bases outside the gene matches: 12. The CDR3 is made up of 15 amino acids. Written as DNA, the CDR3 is TGTGCCAGCAGGTCGGGACTACAAAGAAAATACGAGCAGTACTTC. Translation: CASRSGLQRKYEQYF.

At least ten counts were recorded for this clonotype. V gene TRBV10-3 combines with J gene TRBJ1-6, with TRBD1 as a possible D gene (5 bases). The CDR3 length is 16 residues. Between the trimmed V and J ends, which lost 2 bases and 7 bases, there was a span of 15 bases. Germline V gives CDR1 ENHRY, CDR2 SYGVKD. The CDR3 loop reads CAISEAWGGGNSPLHF. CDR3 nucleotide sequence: TGTGCCATCAGTGAGGCATGGGGCGGAGGGAATTCACCCCTCCACTTT.

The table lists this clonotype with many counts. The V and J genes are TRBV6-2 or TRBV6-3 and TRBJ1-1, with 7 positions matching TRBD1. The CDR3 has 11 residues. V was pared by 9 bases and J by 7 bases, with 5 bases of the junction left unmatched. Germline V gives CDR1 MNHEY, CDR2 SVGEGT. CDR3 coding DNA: TGTGCCAGTTCGACAGGGAGTGAAGCTTTCTTT. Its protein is CASSTGSEAFF.

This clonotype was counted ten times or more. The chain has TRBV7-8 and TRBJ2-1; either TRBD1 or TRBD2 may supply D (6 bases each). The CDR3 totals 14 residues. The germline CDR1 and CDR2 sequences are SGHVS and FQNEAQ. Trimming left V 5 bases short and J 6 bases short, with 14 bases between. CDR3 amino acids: CASSPPRGANEQFF. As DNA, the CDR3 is TGTGCCAGCAGCCCGCCAAGGGGGGCCAATGAGCAGTTCTTC.

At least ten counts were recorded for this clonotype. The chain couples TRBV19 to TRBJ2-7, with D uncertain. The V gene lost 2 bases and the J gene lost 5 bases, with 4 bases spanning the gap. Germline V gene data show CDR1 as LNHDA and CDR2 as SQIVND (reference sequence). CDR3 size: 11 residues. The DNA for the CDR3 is TGTGCCAGTAGTATACCCCACGAGCAGTACTTC. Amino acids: CASSIPHEQYF.

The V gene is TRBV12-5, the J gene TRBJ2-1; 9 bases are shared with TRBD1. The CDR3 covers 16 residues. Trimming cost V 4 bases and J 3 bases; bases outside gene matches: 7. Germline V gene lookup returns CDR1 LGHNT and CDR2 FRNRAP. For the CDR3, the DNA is TGTGCTAGTGGTTCAAGTCGGGGACAGGGCTACAATGAGCAGTTCTTC. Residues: CASGSSRGQGYNEQFF. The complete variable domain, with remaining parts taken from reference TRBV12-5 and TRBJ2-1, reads DARVTQTPRHKVTEMGQEVTMRCQPILGHNTVFWYRQTMMQGLELLAYFRNRAPLDDSGMPKDRFSAEMPDATLATLKIQPSEPRDSAVYFCASGSSRGQGYNEQFFGPGTRLTVL.

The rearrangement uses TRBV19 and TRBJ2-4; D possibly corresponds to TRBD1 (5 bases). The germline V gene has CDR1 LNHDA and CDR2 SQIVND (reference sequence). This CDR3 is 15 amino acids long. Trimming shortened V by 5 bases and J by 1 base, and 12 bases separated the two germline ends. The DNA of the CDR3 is TGTGCCAGTAGTTGGGCAGGGTTCGCCAAAAACATTCAGTACTTC. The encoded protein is CASSWAGFAKNIQYF.

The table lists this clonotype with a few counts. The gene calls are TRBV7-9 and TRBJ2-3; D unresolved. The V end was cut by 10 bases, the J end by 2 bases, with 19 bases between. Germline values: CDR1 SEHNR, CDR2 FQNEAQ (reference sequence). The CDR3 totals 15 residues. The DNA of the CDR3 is TGTGCCACGGCGTCCCTGATCTCGACCACAGATACGCAGTATTTT. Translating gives CATASLISTTDTQYF.

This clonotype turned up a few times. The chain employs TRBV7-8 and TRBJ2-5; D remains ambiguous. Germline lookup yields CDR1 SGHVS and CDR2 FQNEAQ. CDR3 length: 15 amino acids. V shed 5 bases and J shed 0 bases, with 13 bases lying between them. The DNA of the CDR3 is TGTGCCAGCAGCCCCGGGCAGGTCTACCAAGAGACCCAGTACTTC. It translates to CASSPGQVYQETQYF. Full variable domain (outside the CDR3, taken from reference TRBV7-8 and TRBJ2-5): GAGVSQSPRYKVAKRGQDVALRCDPISGHVSLFWYQQALGQGPEFLTYFQNEAQLDKSGLPSDRFFAERPEGSVSTLKIQRTQQEDSAVYLCASSPGQVYQETQYFGPGTRLLVL.

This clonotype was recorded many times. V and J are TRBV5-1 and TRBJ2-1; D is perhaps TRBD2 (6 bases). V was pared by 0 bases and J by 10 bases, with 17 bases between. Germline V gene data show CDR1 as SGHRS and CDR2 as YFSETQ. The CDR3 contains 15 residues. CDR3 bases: TGCGCCAGCAGCTTGGGGGCCATTAGCGGCACCGAGCAGTTCTTC. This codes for CASSLGAISGTEQFF.